The 21 T cell receptor beta chains below were found in one sample sequenced in a study of OX40 agonist ivuxolimab in advanced cancers. Method: immunoSEQ multiplex PCR; TCRdb's copy keeps in-frame clones and lacks some. Of around 66,000 clones in the sample, 87% were seen once. Here the sequenced sample was CD4+ or CD8+ T cells sorted from blood, taken in a trial of the OX40 agonist ivuxolimab. The receptors derive from an adult with an advanced solid tumor such as melanoma, head and neck, liver or kidney cancer.

V gene TRBV7-9 combines with J gene TRBJ1-1; D is ambiguous. This CDR3 has 14 amino acids. The V gene's germline CDR1 is SEHNR and CDR2 FQNEAQ (reference sequence). V gave up 1 base and J gave up 4 bases, with 10 bases separating them. CDR3 region: CASSLEPFSTEAFF. The CDR3 region has the DNA TGTGCCAGCAGCTTAGAACCGTTTTCCACTGAAGCTTTCTTT.

A few counts support this clone. The chain employs TRBV6-5 and TRBJ2-1, with D tentatively TRBD1 (6 bases). This CDR3 spans 16 amino acids. Deletions cut 0 bases from V and 6 bases from J, with 15 bases between. Germline V gives CDR1 MNHEY, CDR2 SVGAGI. The CDR3 spells CASSYSARGAGNEQFF. In nucleotides, the CDR3 is TGTGCCAGCAGTTACTCAGCCAGGGGCGCCGGCAATGAGCAGTTCTTC.

V is TRBV10-3 and J is TRBJ2-5, with D unresolved. V was shortened by 7 bases and J by 2 bases, with 11 bases between the two germline ends. This CDR3 is built from 13 residues. CDR1 and CDR2 (germline): ENHRY, SYGVKD. In DNA, the CDR3 is TGTGCCATCACCCCCGGGTTACAAGAGACCCAGTACTTC. It specifies CAITPGLQETQYF.

This clone occurred once. The chain recombines TRBV5-5 with TRBJ2-1, with D possibly matching TRBD1 (7 bases). The germline V gene encodes CDR1 SGHKS and CDR2 YYEKEE (reference sequence). CDR3 length: 16 residues. V was shortened by 0 bases and J by 3 bases, with 13 bases between the two germline ends. This CDR3 reads CASSLGGTAYYNEQFF. Here the CDR3 DNA reads TGTGCCAGCAGCTTGGGCGGGACAGCTTACTACAATGAGCAGTTCTTC. The complete variable domain, with remaining parts taken from reference TRBV5-5 and TRBJ2-1, reads DAGVTQSPTHLIKTRGQQVTLRCSPISGHKSVSWYQQVLGQGPQFIFQYYEKEERGRGNFPDRFSARQFPNYSSELNVNALLLGDSALYLCASSLGGTAYYNEQFFGPGTRLTVL.

This CDR3 is CASPNRGESNEKLFF. The CDR3 DNA follows: TGTGCCAGCCCAAATAGGGGGGAATCTAATGAAAAACTGTTTTTT. The genes are TRBV6-1 and TRBJ1-4; possible D gene TRBD1, 6 bases. The CDR3 contains 15 residues. V lost 8 bases and J lost 3, with 16 bases in between. Germline loops: CDR1 MNHNS, CDR2 SASEGT.

The chain links TRBV28 to TRBJ1-6; possibly TRBD1 for D (6 bases). Germline-derived CDR1 and CDR2 are MDHEN and SYDVKM. CDR3 size: 16 residues. The CDR3 DNA sequence: TGTGCGGGTATGCAGGCGGGGGCCTCCTATAATTCACCCCTCCACTTT. Its translation is CAGMQAGASYNSPLHF.

This rearrangement joins TRBV11-1 to TRBJ2-5; D gene uncertain. V lost 1 base to trimming and J lost 2 bases, with 5 bases between them. The CDR3 loop spans 13 amino acids. CDR1 is SGHAT, CDR2 FQDESV, per germline (reference sequence). The CDR3 nucleotides read TGTGCCAGCAGCTTAGGGCAGCAAGAGACCCAGTACTTC. Translated: CASSLGQQETQYF.

CDR3 protein: CASSPGGATGGPDTQYF. The CDR3 DNA reads as TGTGCCAGCAGCCCGGGGGGGGCCACAGGGGGTCCAGATACGCAGTATTTT. The V and J genes are TRBV28 and TRBJ2-3; D might be TRBD1 or TRBD2, each matching 8 bases. There are 17 residues in the CDR3. The germline gives CDR1 MDHEN, CDR2 SYDVKM. V was shortened by 6 bases and J by 4 bases, with 23 bases between the two germline ends.

This rearrangement joins TRBV28 to TRBJ2-5; D not resolved. This CDR3 contains 11 residues. V was pared by 2 bases and J by 7 bases, with 5 bases between. The germline gives CDR1 MDHEN, CDR2 SYDVKM. CDR3 DNA: TGTGCCAGCAGTTTAATCGGGACCCAGTACTTC. This encodes CASSLIGTQYF.

This sequence joins TRBV5-1 and TRBJ1-1, with TRBD1 identical over 8 bases. Germline values: CDR1 SGHRS, CDR2 YFSETQ. With V trimmed by 0 bases and J by 4 bases, 5 bases remained unmatched. This CDR3 spans 15 amino acids. For the CDR3, the DNA is TGCGCCAGCAGCTTGGTGCAGGGGGCAGGCACTGAAGCTTTCTTT. Encoded protein: CASSLVQGAGTEAFF.

The chain has TRBV5-4 and TRBJ2-3; unclear D gene. Trimming took 5 bases from V and 10 from J, leaving 17 bases between them. Germline V CDR1 and CDR2: SGHNT, YYREEE (reference sequence). The CDR3 spans 13 residues. CDR3 nucleotide sequence: TGTGCCAGCAGTCAGGCCTCGATGGTCCCGCAGTATTTT. It specifies CASSQASMVPQYF.

The chain is built from TRBV14 and TRBJ1-1; TRBD1 aligns across 8 bases. The length of the CDR3 is 16 residues. The germline V gene encodes CDR1 SGHDN and CDR2 FVKESK. Losses at the gene ends were 0 bases for V and 0 bases for J; bases not matched to a gene: 3. In DNA, the CDR3 is TGTGCCAGCAGCCAAGAGACAGGGGAAATGAACACTGAAGCTTTCTTT. Translating gives CASSQETGEMNTEAFF.

The chain is built from TRBV28 and TRBJ1-2, with 7 bases matching TRBD1. Trimming at V came to 7 bases and at J to 7 bases, leaving 15 bases not matched to a gene. Germline lookup yields CDR1 MDHEN and CDR2 SYDVKM. The CDR3 is made up of 15 amino acids. The DNA for the CDR3 is TGTGCCAGCACCGCCTTTATTCGACAGGGAGGTGGCTACACCTTC. This translates into CASTAFIRQGGGYTF.

The V gene is TRBV5-1, the J gene TRBJ2-1; TRBD1 is a possible D gene (6 bases). V lost 2 bases to trimming and J lost 12 bases, with 9 bases between them. The V gene's germline CDR1 is SGHRS and CDR2 YFSETQ. The CDR3 spans 11 residues. CDR3 coding DNA: TGCGCCAGCAGCTTCGAAGGGGGGCAGTTCTTC. Translation gives CASSFEGGQFF.

This chain uses TRBV2 with TRBJ2-3; 9 positions match TRBD1. From germline, CDR1 is SNHLY and CDR2 FYNNEI. This CDR3 has 14 residues. The ends lost 6 bases at V and 5 bases at J; junction bases unmatched: 6. The CDR3 is CASRVQGAGDTQYF. The CDR3 coding sequence is TGTGCCAGCAGGGTACAGGGGGCTGGAGATACGCAGTATTTT.

The V gene is TRBV7-6, the J gene TRBJ2-5; D is ambiguous. Germline CDR1 and CDR2: SGHVS and FNYEAQ. There are 12 residues in the CDR3. V was shortened by 1 base and J by 2 bases, with 2 bases between the two germline ends. CDR3 DNA sequence: TGTGCCAGCAGCTTAGAGCAAGAGACCCAGTACTTC. Translated: CASSLEQETQYF.

This sequence joins TRBV30 and TRBJ2-3; D unresolved. CDR1 is GTSNPN and CDR2 is SVGIG in the germline V gene (reference sequence). The CDR3 is 11 residues long. Between the trimmed V and J ends, which lost 0 bases and 5 bases, there was a span of 3 bases. This CDR3 reads CAWSVGDTQYF. DNA of the CDR3: TGTGCCTGGAGTGTAGGAGATACGCAGTATTTT.

This chain links TRBV6-6 with TRBJ1-1; 8 nucleotides align to TRBD1. V lost 5 bases, J lost 10 bases, and 12 bases stayed unmatched. The CDR3 is 14 amino acids. Germline loops: CDR1 MNHNY, CDR2 SVGAGI (reference sequence). CDR3 protein: CASSPPNPGQAAFF. The CDR3 DNA reads as TGTGCCAGCAGTCCCCCAAATCCGGGACAGGCAGCTTTCTTT.

The rearrangement joins TRBV23-1 to TRBJ2-2; tentatively, D is TRBD1 (6 bases). TRBV23-1 is noted as an ORF with a role that remains uncertain. Trimming stripped 6 bases from V and 2 bases from J, with 13 bases between. This CDR3 spans 15 amino acids. CDR3 amino acids: CASSLRTANTGELFF. In DNA form, the CDR3 reads TGCGCCAGCAGCCTACGGACAGCAAACACCGGGGAGCTGTTTTTT.

The chain combines TRBV2 with TRBJ1-1; D not resolved. The CDR3 loop spans 13 amino acids. CDR1 is SNHLY and CDR2 is FYNNEI in the germline V gene. V was cut by 7 bases and J by 4 bases, with 13 bases left in between. The CDR3 DNA reads TGTGCCAGCAATCTTCAGGAGGGCACTGAAGCTTTCTTT. It translates to CASNLQEGTEAFF.

This chain connects TRBV2 to TRBJ2-2; D gene ambiguous. V lost 4 bases to trimming and J lost 9 bases, with 6 bases between them. Germline-derived CDR1 and CDR2 are SNHLY and FYNNEI. The CDR3 covers 11 residues. CDR3 sequence: CASSGSRELFF. The CDR3 bases are TGTGCCAGCAGTGGTAGCCGGGAGCTGTTTTTT.